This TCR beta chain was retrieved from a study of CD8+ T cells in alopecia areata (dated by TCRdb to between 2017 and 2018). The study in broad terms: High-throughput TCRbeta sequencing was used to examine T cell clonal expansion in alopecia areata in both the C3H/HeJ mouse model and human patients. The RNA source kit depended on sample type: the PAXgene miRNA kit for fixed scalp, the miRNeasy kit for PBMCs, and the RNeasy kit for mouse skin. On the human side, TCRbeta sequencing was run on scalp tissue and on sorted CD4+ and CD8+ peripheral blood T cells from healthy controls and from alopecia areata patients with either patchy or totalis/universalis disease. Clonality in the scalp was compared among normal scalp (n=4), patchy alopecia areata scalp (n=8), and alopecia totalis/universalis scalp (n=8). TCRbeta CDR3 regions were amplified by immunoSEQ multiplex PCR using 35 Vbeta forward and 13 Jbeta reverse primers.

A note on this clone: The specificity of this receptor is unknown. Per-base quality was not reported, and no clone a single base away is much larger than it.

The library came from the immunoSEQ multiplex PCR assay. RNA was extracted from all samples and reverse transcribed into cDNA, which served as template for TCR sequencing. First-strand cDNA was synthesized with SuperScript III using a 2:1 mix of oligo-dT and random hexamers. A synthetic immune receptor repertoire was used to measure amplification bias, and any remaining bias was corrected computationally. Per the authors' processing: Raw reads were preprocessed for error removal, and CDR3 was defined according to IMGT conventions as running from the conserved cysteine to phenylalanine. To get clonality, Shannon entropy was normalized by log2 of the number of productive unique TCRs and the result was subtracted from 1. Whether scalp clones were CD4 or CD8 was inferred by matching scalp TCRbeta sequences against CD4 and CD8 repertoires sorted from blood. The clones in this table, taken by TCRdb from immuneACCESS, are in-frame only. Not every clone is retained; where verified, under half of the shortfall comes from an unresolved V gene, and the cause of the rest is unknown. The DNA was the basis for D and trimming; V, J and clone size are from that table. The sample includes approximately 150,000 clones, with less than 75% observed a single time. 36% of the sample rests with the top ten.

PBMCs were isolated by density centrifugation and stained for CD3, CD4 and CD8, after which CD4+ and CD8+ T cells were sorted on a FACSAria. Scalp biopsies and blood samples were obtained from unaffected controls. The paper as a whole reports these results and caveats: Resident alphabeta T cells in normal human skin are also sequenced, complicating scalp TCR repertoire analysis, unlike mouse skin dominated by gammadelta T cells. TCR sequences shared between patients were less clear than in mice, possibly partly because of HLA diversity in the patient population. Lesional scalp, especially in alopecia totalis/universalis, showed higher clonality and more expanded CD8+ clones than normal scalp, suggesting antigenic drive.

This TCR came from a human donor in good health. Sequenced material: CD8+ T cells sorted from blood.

The CDR3 region has the sequence CASGTWEAPDTQYF. The nucleotide sequence reads as follows: TGTGCCAGCGGGACTTGGGAGGCCCCAGATACGCAGTATTTT. The V and J segments used are TRBV6-5 and TRBJ2-3, with a weak D call of TRBD2 (6 bases match). Trimming takes 8 bases from V and 4 bases from J, and the germline ends sit 16 bases apart. The CDR3 sequence holds 14 residues, the cysteine and phenylalanine included. Only the CDR3 portion is preserved as DNA: 42 bases, with reading frame beginning at the first base. The germline V gene supplies CDR1 MNHEY and CDR2 SVGAGI.